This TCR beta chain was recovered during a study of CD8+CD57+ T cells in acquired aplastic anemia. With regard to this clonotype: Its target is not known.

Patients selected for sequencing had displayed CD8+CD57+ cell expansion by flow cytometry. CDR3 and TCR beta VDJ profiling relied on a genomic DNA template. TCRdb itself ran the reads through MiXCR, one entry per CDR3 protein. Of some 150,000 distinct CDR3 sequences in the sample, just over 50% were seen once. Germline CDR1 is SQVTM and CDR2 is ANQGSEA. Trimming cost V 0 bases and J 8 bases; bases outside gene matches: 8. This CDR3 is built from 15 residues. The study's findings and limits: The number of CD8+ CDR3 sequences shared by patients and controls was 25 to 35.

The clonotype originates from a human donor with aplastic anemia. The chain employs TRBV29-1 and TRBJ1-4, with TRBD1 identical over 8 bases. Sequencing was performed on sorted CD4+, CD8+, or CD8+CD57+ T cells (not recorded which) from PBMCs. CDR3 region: CSVEDPDRGGEKLFF. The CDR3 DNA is TGCAGCGTTGAAGACCCTGACAGGGGCGGCGAAAAACTGTTTTTT.